The 19 T cell receptor beta chains given below trace back to one sample, sequenced in a study of long-term antiretroviral therapy in people with HIV. An immunoSEQ assay, version v3.0, was performed at survey level. Measured with immunoSEQ multiplex PCR; TCRdb has only the in-frame clones, and not every one. The sample shows some 11,000 clones, 82% of them seen only once. The material sequenced was unsorted PBMCs, taken nearly 8.5 years after starting antiretroviral therapy. The receptors derive from a man over 45 with HIV.

The table lists this clone with a few counts. The chain links TRBV21-1 to TRBJ1-2. TRBV21-1 corresponds to a pseudogene. CDR3 size: 19 residues. Written as DNA, the CDR3 is TGTGCCAGCAGCAAGGTTGCAGCCTACTGCAGGGGGCGGGAGGATGGCTACACCTTC. Translating it yields CASSKVAAYCRGREDGYTF.

The V and J genes are TRBV5-6 and TRBJ2-1, with 8 positions matching TRBD1. The germline V gene has CDR1 SGHDT and CDR2 YYEEEE. This CDR3 is built from 15 residues. V was pared by 6 bases and J by 4 bases, with 9 bases of the junction left unmatched. The CDR3 DNA sequence: TGTGCCAGCACCCCCCAGGGGGCCGGGTACAATGAGCAGTTCTTC. It is translated as CASTPQGAGYNEQFF.

This chain links TRBV19 with TRBJ1-1; tentative D call: TRBD1 (5 bases). The CDR3 has 15 residues. Germline CDR1 is LNHDA and CDR2 is SQIVND (reference sequence). Trimming took 5 bases from V and 4 from J, leaving 17 bases between them. The chain's CDR3 is CASSAFLGEGTEAFF. As DNA, the CDR3 is TGTGCCAGTAGTGCTTTTCTAGGGGAGGGCACTGAAGCTTTCTTT.

This clone has more than one count but fewer than ten. This chain uses TRBV7-9 with TRBJ1-2; D may be TRBD1 (5 bases). V was shortened by 3 bases and J by 8 bases, with 13 bases between the two germline ends. The CDR3 sequence is 13 residues long. CDR1 is SEHNR, CDR2 FQNEAQ, per germline (reference sequence). CDR3 in DNA: TGTGCCAGCAGCTTGGGGACCTCGTTCGGCTACACCTTC. Its translation: CASSLGTSFGYTF.

The chain carries TRBV27 and TRBJ2-7; D unclear. Germline V CDR1 and CDR2: MNHEY, SMNVEV (reference sequence). CDR3 length: 11 residues. V was clipped by 3 bases and J by 7 bases, with 7 bases between them. The DNA for the CDR3 is TGTGCCAGCAGTTTCTCAGGAGAGCAGTACTTC. It codes for CASSFSGEQYF.

The genes are TRBV5-1 and TRBJ2-7, with D possibly matching TRBD2 (5 bases). The V end was cut by 2 bases, the J end by 9 bases, with 18 bases between. Germline CDR1 is SGHRS and CDR2 is YFSETQ. The length of the CDR3 is 14 residues. CDR3 protein: CASSLGRSPTGQYF. DNA of the CDR3: TGCGCCAGCAGCTTAGGGAGATCCCCTACGGGGCAGTACTTC.

V and J are TRBV27 and TRBJ1-4, with D unresolved. Trimming shortened V by 5 bases and J by 5 bases, and 15 bases separated the two germline ends. Germline CDR1 reads MNHEY; CDR2 reads SMNVEV (reference sequence). The CDR3 totals 15 residues. The CDR3 protein is CASSVYMGKNEKLFF. In DNA, the CDR3 is TGTGCCAGCAGTGTCTACATGGGAAAAAATGAAAAACTGTTTTTT.

By sample fraction, this clone is medium-sized (0.01 to 0.1%). This chain joins TRBV19 and TRBJ1-1, with 8 positions matching TRBD1. Trimming at V came to 3 bases and at J to 8 bases, leaving 5 bases not matched to a gene. Germline loops: CDR1 LNHDA, CDR2 SQIVND (reference sequence). The CDR3 sequence is 13 residues long. The CDR3 loop reads CASSIPGQEEAFF. The CDR3 bases are TGTGCCAGTAGTATCCCGGGACAGGAAGAAGCTTTCTTT.

This chain links TRBV29-1 with TRBJ1-2; D ambiguous. V was cut by 3 bases and J by 8 bases, with 10 bases left in between. This CDR3 is 11 amino acids long. Germline values: CDR1 SQVTM, CDR2 ANQGSEA. In nucleotides, the CDR3 is TGCAGCGTTGATTGGGTTGACGGCTACACCTTC. This gives the protein CSVDWVDGYTF.

This clone was counted between two and nine times. The chain joins TRBV11-2 to TRBJ2-5; possible D gene TRBD1, 5 bases. V was cut by 0 bases and J by 0 bases, with 17 bases left in between. This CDR3 is 18 amino acids long. The germline gives CDR1 SGHAT, CDR2 FQNNGV. For the CDR3, the DNA is TGTGCCAGCAGCTTAGAATCAGGGATTCTAAGCTACCAAGAGACCCAGTACTTC. Translated: CASSLESGILSYQETQYF.

This sequence joins TRBV7-9 and TRBJ1-3, with 9 nucleotides matching TRBD1. V shed 5 bases and J 3 bases; nucleotides not matched to a gene: 5. The CDR3 covers 15 residues. From germline, CDR1 is SEHNR and CDR2 FQNEAQ (reference sequence). The CDR3 DNA sequence: TGTGCCAGCAGCACGACAGGGGGTATTGGAAACACCATATATTTT. It specifies CASSTTGGIGNTIYF.

As regards this clone: This CDR3 is also generated by other DNA sequences in the sample. The chain recombines TRBV5-6 with TRBJ2-7, with D possibly being TRBD1 (6 bases). This CDR3 region has 12 residues. Looked up from germline, CDR1 is SGHDT and CDR2 is YYEEEE. Deletions cut 3 bases from V and 6 bases from J, with 10 bases between. The CDR3 sequence is CASSSGTSEQYF. CDR3 sequence (DNA): TGTGCCAGCAGCTCCGGGACATCCGAGCAGTACTTC.

The chain uses TRBV5-1 and TRBJ2-2, with D possibly being TRBD1 or TRBD2 (5 bases each). CDR1 and CDR2 from the germline V gene are SGHRS and YFSETQ. This CDR3 is built from 16 residues. Trimming shortened V by 7 bases and J by 1 base, and 17 bases separated the two germline ends. CDR3 DNA sequence: TGCGCCAGCCGACAACGGGGCCCTTTGAACACCGGGGAGCTGTTTTTT. This encodes CASRQRGPLNTGELFF.

The chain is built from TRBV2 and TRBJ2-7, with 10 nucleotides matching TRBD2. There are 15 residues in the CDR3. With 8 bases clipped from V and 5 bases from J, the junction kept 12 bases outside the gene matches. Germline V gene sequence: CDR1 SNHLY, CDR2 FYNNEI. CDR3 loop: CASEPSGGGSDEQYF. In DNA form, the CDR3 reads TGTGCCAGCGAGCCCAGCGGGGGGGGTAGCGACGAGCAGTACTTC.

This clone has a single count. The CDR3 is CASSSGGQTYEQYF. For the CDR3, the DNA is TGTGCCAGCAGCTCCGGAGGGCAGACCTACGAGCAGTACTTC. This sequence joins TRBV5-6 and TRBJ2-7, with a possible D match to TRBD2 (6 bases). V lost 3 bases, J lost 2 bases, and 12 bases lay in between. The CDR3 length is 14 residues. CDR1 and CDR2 from the germline V gene are SGHDT and YYEEEE.

The table lists this clone with a count of one. CDR3 bases: TGTGCCAGCACCCCAGGAGGGAGCAATCAGCCCCAGCATTTT. This gives the protein CASTPGGSNQPQHF. The chain combines TRBV27 with TRBJ1-5, with D uncertain. The CDR3 contains 14 residues. Trimming shortened V by 7 bases and J by 1 base, and 11 bases separated the two germline ends. The germline CDR1 and CDR2 sequences are MNHEY and SMNVEV (reference sequence).

This chain joins TRBV30 and TRBJ2-7; 9 bases are shared with TRBD2. Looked up from germline, CDR1 is GTSNPN and CDR2 is SVGIG (reference sequence). The CDR3 runs 16 residues. V lost 1 base, J lost 0 bases, and 7 bases stayed unmatched. The CDR3 protein is CAWSDLRLAASYEQYF. In DNA form, the CDR3 reads TGTGCCTGGAGTGACCTACGACTAGCGGCCTCCTACGAGCAGTACTTC.

V is TRBV30 and J is TRBJ1-1; D is ambiguous. The CDR3 has 11 amino acids. Germline lookup yields CDR1 GTSNPN and CDR2 SVGIG (reference sequence). The V and J ends lost 3 bases and 6 bases respectively, with 8 bases between them. The chain's CDR3 is CAWRVAAEAFF. CDR3 sequence (DNA): TGTGCCTGGAGGGTTGCGGCTGAAGCTTTCTTT.

This rearrangement joins TRBV10-3 to TRBJ1-1; the D gene is possibly TRBD1 (5 bases). The V and J ends lost 0 bases and 3 bases respectively, with 11 bases between them. The germline V gene encodes CDR1 ENHRY and CDR2 SYGVKD. The CDR3 loop spans 15 amino acids. The DNA for the CDR3 is TGTGCCATCAGTGAGTCCCTCGGAGGGGACACTGAAGCTTTCTTT. This codes for CAISESLGGDTEAFF.